The T cell receptor (beta chain) under discussion was sequenced for a study of OX40 agonist ivuxolimab in advanced cancers. Study conclusions and caveats: Averaging showed that CD8+ T cells had more expanded clones than CD4+ did. Certain nonresponding patients likewise had low normalized T-cell clonal expansion.

A word on this clone: As yet, its antigen is unknown.

Germline-derived CDR1 and CDR2 are MNHEY and SVGAGI. Trimming cost V 8 bases and J 3 bases; bases outside gene matches: 6. CDR3 length: 13 residues. Sequencing used immunoSEQ multiplex PCR; TCRdb keeps in-frame clones, though not all of them. The data show some 100,000 clones, roughly 92% seen once. The receptor's source is an adult with an advanced solid tumor such as melanoma, head and neck, liver or kidney cancer. This rearrangement joins TRBV6-5 to TRBJ2-7; TRBD1 matches at 8 bases. The input for sequencing was CD4+ or CD8+ T cells sorted from blood, taken in a trial of the OX40 agonist ivuxolimab. In DNA form, the CDR3 reads TGTGCCAGCGGGACAGGTTACAGCTACGAGCAGTACTTC. It translates to CASGTGYSYEQYF.